This T cell receptor (beta chain) came from a study of radiation and T cells in renal cell carcinoma. Overall study results and limits: In blood, top tumor clones expanded by 2 weeks, shrinking by 4. Without pretreatment biopsies, baseline tumor clonotype presence was undetermined.

TCRdb's table, derived via immunoSEQ multiplex PCR, lists solely in-frame clones and lacks some. The sample has 75,000 to 90,000 clones, roughly nine tenths seen once. The time point was: blood 4 weeks post-SBRT, at nephrectomy. The treatment: 15 Gy SBRT to primary tumor, nephrectomy 4 weeks later. Nephrectomy followed 15 Gy stereotactic body radiation by 4 weeks. The tumor was a clear cell renal cell carcinoma. As for this clone: What it recognizes is unknown.

Germline V gives CDR1 MDHEN, CDR2 SYDVKM. V lost 6 bases and J lost 4; bases outside the gene matches: 6. This CDR3 is 14 amino acids long. The sequence was collected from a woman aged 70-85 years with renal cell carcinoma. J is TRBJ2-7 and V is TRBV28, with TRBD1 identical over 10 bases. The specimen comprised blood, sampled from a patient whose treatment included radiotherapy and nephrectomy. CDR3 sequence reads: CASRSGQGPYEQYF. The CDR3 region has the DNA TGTGCCAGCAGGTCGGGACAGGGGCCATACGAGCAGTACTTC.